These T cell receptor beta chains were read from a single sample in a study of a mutant IDH1 vaccine in newly diagnosed glioma. TCRdb's table, derived via immunoSEQ multiplex PCR, lists solely in-frame clones and lacks some. The sample records over 45,000 clones, 70% to 80% being singletons. Antigens for these TCRs are unknown. This specimen consisted of PBMCs, obtained from a glioma patient whose treatment included an IDH1 peptide vaccine. All receptors derive from a man aged 40-50 years with glioma. Both conserved end residues are part of each CDR3. A D gene is named only where the DNA matches it firmly. For some rows the clone size is stated as once, few or many, or as a class when expanded; others skip it.

>NA|TRBV7-9|TRBJ1-2|NA
TGTGCCAGCAGCTTAGAATCTCGGGACAACTATGGCTACACCTTC
CASSLESRDNYGYTF
>NA|TRBV27|TRBJ2-2|few
TGTGCCAGCAGTTCAACAGTCTCTAACACCGGGGAGCTGTTTTTT
CASSSTVSNTGELFF
>NA|TRBV7-9|TRBJ2-1|NA
TGTGCCAGCAGCTTAGATAGGGACAATGAGCAGTTCTTC
CASSLDRDNEQFF
>NA|TRBV15|TRBJ2-1|NA
TGTGCCACCAGCAGATCGTACCCTCAGGGACCCTACAATGAGCAGTTCTTC
CATSRSYPQGPYNEQFF
>NA|TRBV11-3|TRBJ2-1|NA
TGTGCCAGCAGCCGGGACTCTGACAATGAGCAGTTCTTC
CASSRDSDNEQFF
>NA|TRBV5-4|TRBJ2-7|NA
TGTGCCAGCAGCTTGGACAGGGACCACGAGCAGTACTTC
CASSLDRDHEQYF
>NA|TRBV7-9|TRBJ2-3|NA
TGTGCCAGCAGCTTAGGAGGGCAGGGTGGTCGGAATACGCAGTATTTT
CASSLGGQGGRNTQYF
>NA|TRBV7-2|TRBJ2-3|few
TGTGCCAGCAGCTTAGGAGCAGCAGATACGCAGTATTTT
CASSLGAADTQYF
>NA|TRBV30|TRBJ1-5|NA
TGTGCCTGGAGCCGGGGCCTCAATCAGCCCCAGCATTTT
CAWSRGLNQPQHF
>TRBD1|TRBV19|TRBJ1-1|NA
TGTGCCAGTAGTACCGGGACAGGGAGAGGCACTGAAGCTTTCTTT
CASSTGTGRGTEAFF
>TRBD2|TRBV5-6|TRBJ2-1|NA
TGTGCCGGACACAGCGGGAGGGGATACAATGAGCAGTTCTTC
CAGHSGRGYNEQFF
>TRBD2|TRBV7-6|TRBJ2-5|NA
TGTGCCAGCAGCCCCCGAGGGGGGGCTAGCGGGCAACAAGAGACCCAGTACTTC
CASSPRGGASGQQETQYF
>TRBD1|TRBV6-5|TRBJ2-1|NA
TGTGCCAGCAGTTACTCCGGGACAGGGGTGCCCCATGAGCAGTTCTTC
CASSYSGTGVPHEQFF
>NA|TRBV7-2|TRBJ1-2|few
TGTGCCAGCAGCTCCCTGGACAGCTATGGCTACACCTTC
CASSSLDSYGYTF
>NA|TRBV4-3|TRBJ2-3|NA
TGCGCCAGCAGCCGGGCCTCCACGGGCATAGATACGCAGTATTTT
CASSRASTGIDTQYF
>NA|TRBV29-1|TRBJ1-2|few
TGCAGCGTCCGATGGGGATTGCGTGGCTACACCTTC
CSVRWGLRGYTF
>TRBD2|TRBV4-1|TRBJ2-3|NA
TGCGCCAGCAGCCCCGGAAGGGAGGGCCACGCAGATACGCAGTATTTT
CASSPGREGHADTQYF
>NA|TRBV29-1|TRBJ1-2|NA
TGCAGCGTTGGGCGGGTCCTGTCTGATGGCTACACCTTC
CSVGRVLSDGYTF
>NA|TRBV7-6|TRBJ2-6|NA
TGTGCCAGCAGTCTGGGGGGCTCTGGGGCCAACGTCCTGACTTTC
CASSLGGSGANVLTF
>NA|TRBV11-3|TRBJ2-2|NA
TGTGCCAGCAGCCCCAGTGGGATGGGAACCGGGGAGCTGTTTTTT
CASSPSGMGTGELFF
>TRBD1|TRBV11-3|TRBJ1-2|NA
TGTGCCAGCAGCCTACAGGGGTACTATGGCTACACCTTC
CASSLQGYYGYTF
>NA|TRBV5-1|TRBJ2-1|NA
TGCGCCAGCAGCCCTCGGAACTACAATGAGCAGTTCTTC
CASSPRNYNEQFF
>TRBD1|TRBV30|TRBJ1-2|NA
TGTGCCTGGAGCCCGACAGGGTACTATGGCTACACCTTC
CAWSPTGYYGYTF
>NA|TRBV4-3|TRBJ2-1|NA
TGCGCCAGCAGCCAAGACTTTCTCGGGACTGCGGATGAGCAGTTCTTC
CASSQDFLGTADEQFF